The 8 T cell receptor beta chains below all came from one sample that was sequenced in a study of blood T cell repertoires in COVID-19. Produced via immunoSEQ multiplex PCR; TCRdb's table is partial and in-frame only. The data contain approximately 51,000 clones, roughly 87% of them singletons. The sample was peripheral blood. The origin of the receptors is a man between 50 and 59 years old with active COVID-19.

This chain uses TRBV4-1 with TRBJ2-3, with 8 bases that match TRBD2. CDR3 length equals 18 residues. The J segment lost 5 bases and the V segment lost 0 bases, leaving 13 bases of the junction unmatched. The germline V gene encodes CDR1 MGHRA and CDR2 YSYEKL. The CDR3 region is CASSQDRSGLAGKDTQYF. Written as DNA, the CDR3 is TGCGCCAGCAGCCAAGATAGGTCCGGGTTAGCGGGAAAAGATACGCAGTATTTT.

This clone was picked up one time. The V gene is TRBV15, the J gene TRBJ1-5; tentatively, D is TRBD1 (6 bases). Germline CDR1 LNHNV, CDR2 YYDKDF (reference sequence). The CDR3 runs 15 residues. Trimming took 5 bases from V and 1 from J, leaving 12 bases between them. The CDR3 coding sequence is TGTGCCACCAGCGGAACAGGGTACAGCAATCAGCCCCAGCATTTT. Encoded protein: CATSGTGYSNQPQHF.

The chain recombines TRBV12-5 with TRBJ2-5; 9 bases are a match to TRBD1. J lost 1 base, V lost 5 bases, and 5 bases had no gene match. The CDR3 consists of 15 residues. Germline CDR1 is LGHNT and CDR2 is FRNRAP. This chain's CDR3 is CASGIAQGAQETQYF. CDR3 sequence (DNA): TGTGCTAGTGGTATAGCACAGGGGGCCCAAGAGACCCAGTACTTC.

The gene calls are TRBV5-4 and TRBJ2-1; D might be TRBD1 (7 bases). Germline CDR1 SGHNT, CDR2 YYREEE (reference sequence). This CDR3 has 16 amino acids. V lost 0 bases to trimming and J lost 10 bases, with 20 bases between them. The CDR3: CASSLVGGGGPGEQFF. Written as DNA, the CDR3 is TGTGCCAGCAGCTTGGTGGGTGGAGGGGGCCCGGGGGAGCAGTTCTTC.

This clone came up a few times. The V and J genes are TRBV7-8 and TRBJ2-1, with TRBD1 matching 9 bases. The V gene end was trimmed by 5 bases and the J gene end by 4 bases; junction bases not matched to a gene: 9. Germline CDR1 SGHVS, CDR2 FQNEAQ. The CDR3 has 16 residues. As DNA, the CDR3 is TGTGCCAGCAGCCTCCCCGGACAGGGGCCATACAATGAGCAGTTCTTC. This codes for CASSLPGQGPYNEQFF.

The CDR3: CASSLLDKNTEAFF. CDR3 sequence (DNA): TGTGCCAGCAGCCTCCTCGACAAGAACACTGAAGCTTTCTTT. The V call is TRBV5-6, the J call TRBJ1-1; D is unclear. Looked up from germline, CDR1 is SGHDT and CDR2 is YYEEEE. The V gene lost 4 bases and the J gene lost 1 base, with 11 bases spanning the gap. The CDR3 covers 14 residues.

The chain combines TRBV7-2 with TRBJ1-2; 8 bases fit TRBD1. V dropped 5 bases and J dropped 5; count of bases not matched to a gene: 13. Germline values: CDR1 SGHTA, CDR2 FQGNSA. The length of the CDR3 is 16 residues. This CDR3 is CASSGDRPKIQYGYTF. CDR3 bases: TGTGCCAGCAGCGGGGACAGGCCAAAGATACAATATGGCTACACCTTC.

The chain's CDR3 is CASSKGYHGGTDTQYF. For the CDR3, the DNA is TGTGCCAGCAGTAAAGGCTACCACGGGGGGACAGATACGCAGTATTTT. The rearrangement uses TRBV6-2 or TRBV6-3 and TRBJ2-3; 7 bases map to TRBD2. The CDR3 sequence is 16 residues long. V was pared by 5 bases and J by 3 bases, with 11 bases of the junction left unmatched. Looked up from germline, CDR1 is MNHEY and CDR2 is SVGEGT.